A single sample gave rise to the 24 T cell receptor beta chains below, sequenced in a study of CD8+CD57+ T cells in acquired aplastic anemia. Genomic DNA, serving as template, underwent TCR beta VDJ and CDR3 profiling. One entry per CDR3 protein results from TCRdb running MiXCR on the reads. The table shows about 81,000 distinct CDR3 sequences, with 40% to 50% occurring only once. Specimen: sorted CD4+, CD8+, or CD8+CD57+ T cells (not recorded which) from PBMCs. The receptors were sampled from a human donor in good health, serving as a control.

The J gene is TRBJ2-7, the V gene TRBV15; tentative D call: TRBD1 (5 bases). V dropped 1 base and J dropped 4 bases, with 8 bases sitting between them. Germline V gene data show CDR1 as LNHNV and CDR2 as YYDKDF (reference sequence). The CDR3 contains 13 residues. CDR3 residues: CATSRVQAYEQYF. CDR3 nucleotide sequence: TGTGCCACCAGCAGAGTACAGGCATACGAGCAGTACTTC.

This clonotype was counted only a few times. The chain uses TRBV5-6 and TRBJ2-5; 9 bases agree with TRBD2. Germline CDR1 and CDR2: SGHDT and YYEEEE. Trimming took 3 bases from V and 5 from J; bases not matched to a gene: 2. The CDR3 has 13 residues. The CDR3 nucleotides read TGTGCCAGCAGCTCGACTAGCGGTGAGACCCAGTACTTC. Its translation is CASSSTSGETQYF.

This rearrangement joins TRBV7-2 to TRBJ2-7; a possible D gene is TRBD1 (5 bases). The germline V gene encodes CDR1 SGHTA and CDR2 FQGNSA. V gave up 0 bases and J gave up 4 bases, with 10 bases separating them. CDR3 size: 14 residues. The CDR3 nucleotides read TGTGCCAGCAGCTTAGCGCCAGGGTGGTACGAGCAGTACTTC. This codes for CASSLAPGWYEQYF.

The chain carries TRBV12-3 or TRBV12-4 and TRBJ1-4, with D unresolved. The CDR3 sequence is 12 residues long. V dropped 3 bases and J dropped 5 bases, with 4 bases sitting between them. Here the CDR3 reads CASSFQNEKLFF. The DNA for the CDR3 is TGTGCCAGCAGTTTCCAGAATGAAAAACTGTTTTTT.

The table lists this clonotype with a few counts. Given the absence of the conserved phenylalanine or tryptophan at the CDR3 end, a read error is likely. The chain couples TRBV14 to TRBJ1-1; D gene ambiguous. The V gene lost 3 bases and the J gene lost 0 bases, with 8 bases spanning the gap. Germline V gene data show CDR1 as SGHDN and CDR2 as FVKESK. The CDR3 is 14 residues long. The CDR3 loop is CASSQNEMNTEAFS. In DNA form, the CDR3 reads TGTGCCAGCAGCCAGAACGAAATGAACACTGAAGCTTTCTCT.

The gene calls are TRBV7-9 and TRBJ2-7; 7 bases line up with TRBD1. J lost 6 bases, V lost 2 bases, and 10 bases had no gene match. Per germline, CDR1 SEHNR and CDR2 FQNEAQ (reference sequence). The CDR3 has 15 amino acids. CDR3 nucleotide sequence: TGTGCCAGCAGCTTATTGCCAGGGGGTCGAGGCGAGCAGTACTTC. Translated, it gives CASSLLPGGRGEQYF.

This clonotype was seen only a few times. The chain's CDR3 is CASSLVLGTGELFF. The DNA for the CDR3 is TGTGCCAGCAGCTTAGTTCTGGGGACCGGGGAGCTGTTTTTT. The V and J genes are TRBV11-2 and TRBJ2-2; no firm D call. The V and J ends lost 1 base and 5 bases respectively, with 8 bases between them. The CDR3 consists of 14 residues. Germline V gives CDR1 SGHAT, CDR2 FQNNGV.

This clonotype appeared many times. The chain links TRBV7-9 to TRBJ1-2; weak D call: TRBD1 (6 bases). V shed 5 bases and J shed 5 bases, with 21 bases lying between them. CDR3 length: 16 amino acids. From germline, CDR1 is SEHNR and CDR2 FQNEAQ (reference sequence). CDR3 protein: CASSNPQGRDVYGYTF. CDR3 DNA sequence: TGTGCCAGCAGCAACCCCCAGGGGAGGGACGTTTATGGCTACACCTTC.

This clonotype was counted only a few times. V and J are TRBV7-8 and TRBJ1-5; D is unresolved. Per germline, CDR1 SGHVS and CDR2 FQNEAQ. The CDR3 is 14 amino acids. Trimming removed 1 base at V and 0 bases at J, with 4 bases between. CDR3 in amino acids: CASSLGVSNQPQHF. CDR3 in DNA: TGTGCCAGCAGCTTAGGGGTTAGCAATCAGCCCCAGCATTTT.

This chain joins TRBV25-1 and TRBJ2-2; TRBD1 matches 7 bases. CDR1 MGHDK and CDR2 SYGVNS come from the germline V gene. V trimming: 6 bases; J trimming: 8 bases; junction bases outside the gene matches: 6. This CDR3 comprises 13 residues. CDR3 bases: TGTGCCAGCAGCCGTCCAGGGGGAGGGGAGCTGTTTTTT. This sequence encodes CASSRPGGGELFF.

This sequence joins TRBV7-8 and TRBJ1-1, with a weak D call TRBD1 (6 bases). This CDR3 contains 14 residues. The V gene's germline CDR1 is SGHVS and CDR2 FQNEAQ. V lost 4 bases and J 1 base, leaving 10 bases between the germline ends. The CDR3 DNA is TGTGCCAGCAGCTCAGGACAGACGAACACTGAAGCTTTCTTT. Residues: CASSSGQTNTEAFF.

This clonotype occurred many times. The chain joins TRBV5-1 to TRBJ2-7; no clear D gene. CDR1 and CDR2 (germline): SGHRS, YFSETQ. V shed 2 bases and J shed 6 bases, with 9 bases lying between them. The CDR3 is made up of 12 amino acids. CDR3 sequence reads: CASSLFPGEQYF. CDR3 coding DNA: TGCGCCAGCAGCTTATTTCCGGGCGAGCAGTACTTC.

There are many counts of this clonotype. This sequence joins TRBV2 and TRBJ1-3; TRBD1 is a possible D gene (6 bases). Between the trimmed V and J ends, which lost 5 bases and 2 bases, there was a span of 13 bases. Germline CDR1 is SNHLY and CDR2 is FYNNEI. The CDR3 spans 15 residues. CDR3 amino acids: CASSSTTGAGNTIYF. The CDR3 nucleotides are TGTGCCAGCAGTTCTACGACAGGTGCTGGAAACACCATATATTTT.

This chain connects TRBV2 to TRBJ2-3; D is possibly TRBD1 (5 bases). V shed 8 bases and J shed 3 bases, with 18 bases lying between them. CDR1 is SNHLY and CDR2 is FYNNEI in the germline V gene. CDR3 size: 15 residues. This CDR3 reads CASFPRGNPTDTQYF. CDR3 DNA: TGTGCCAGCTTCCCAAGGGGTAATCCGACAGATACGCAGTATTTT.

This clonotype was picked up many times. The CDR3 spells CASSLEGGYTDTQYF. The CDR3, as DNA: TGCGCCAGCAGCTTGGAGGGGGGTTACACAGATACGCAGTATTTT. This sequence joins TRBV5-1 and TRBJ2-3; tentatively, D is TRBD1 or TRBD2 (6 bases each). Germline assignment: CDR1 SGHRS and CDR2 YFSETQ. There are 15 residues in the CDR3. V gave up 0 bases and J gave up 2 bases, with 10 bases separating them.

The chain is built from TRBV10-3 and TRBJ1-4; D perhaps matches TRBD1 (5 bases). Deletions cut 10 bases from V and 4 bases from J, with 13 bases between. CDR1 is ENHRY, CDR2 SYGVKD, per germline. This CDR3 is built from 13 residues. The CDR3 loop is CATQGYDNEKLFF. The CDR3 DNA reads as TGTGCCACTCAGGGTTATGATAATGAAAAACTGTTTTTT.

This clonotype was recorded only once. The chain's CDR3 is CATSPTGGSYEQYF. The CDR3 DNA reads TGTGCCACCTCTCCGACAGGGGGAAGCTACGAGCAGTACTTC. The rearrangement joins TRBV15 to TRBJ2-7, with 9 bases fitting TRBD1. Looked up from germline, CDR1 is LNHNV and CDR2 is YYDKDF (reference sequence). CDR3 length equals 14 residues. V dropped 8 bases and J dropped 3; count of bases not matched to a gene: 8.

As for this clonotype: A junction boundary mismatches the germline segment, possibly from a read error. V gene TRBV9 combines with J gene TRBJ2-3, with D possibly TRBD2 on 5 matching bases. The CDR3 is 12 residues long. Germline V gene sequence: CDR1 SGDLS, CDR2 YYNGEE. CDR3 residues: CARSVGGDTQYF. The CDR3 nucleotides are TGTGCCAGGAGCGTCGGAGGAGATACGCAGTATTTT.

This rearrangement joins TRBV24-1 to TRBJ1-1; 7 nucleotides align to TRBD1. This CDR3 is 18 amino acids long. V lost 7 bases, J lost 0 bases, and 16 bases stayed unmatched. Germline V gene sequence: CDR1 KGHDR, CDR2 SFDVKD. DNA for the CDR3: TGTGCCACCAGCAACCCCCCCGGACAGGACGGAATGAACACTGAAGCTTTCTTT. Translation gives CATSNPPGQDGMNTEAFF.

This clonotype came up a few times. The V gene is TRBV20-1, the J gene TRBJ1-4, with D perhaps matching TRBD1 (6 bases). This CDR3 comprises 15 residues. V was clipped by 0 bases and J by 4 bases, with 12 bases between them. The germline V gene encodes CDR1 DFQATT and CDR2 SNEGSKA (reference sequence). The CDR3 bases are TGCAGTGCTAGAGATCTAGGGGACAATAATGAAAAACTGTTTTTT. Translated, it gives CSARDLGDNNEKLFF.

This clonotype was detected only a few times. The rearrangement joins TRBV29-1 to TRBJ1-4; D uncertain. CDR3 length equals 12 residues. V was shortened by 6 bases and J by 0 bases, with 5 bases between the two germline ends. Germline V gives CDR1 SQVTM, CDR2 ANQGSEA. Here the CDR3 reads CSVQTTNEKLFF. In DNA form, the CDR3 reads TGCAGCGTACAAACAACTAATGAAAAACTGTTTTTT.

CDR3 in amino acids: CATSRDPADAEAFF. For the CDR3, the DNA is TGTGCCACCAGCAGAGATCCAGCGGACGCTGAAGCTTTCTTT. The J gene is TRBJ1-1, the V gene TRBV15; D gene unclear. The CDR3 is 14 residues long. V dropped 0 bases and J dropped 6 bases, with 11 bases sitting between them. Germline V lookup: CDR1 LNHNV, CDR2 YYDKDF (reference sequence).

The chain employs TRBV4-2 and TRBJ1-1; D is possibly TRBD1 (5 bases). The CDR3 spans 14 residues. The germline V and J ends were trimmed by 4 bases and 6 bases, with 15 bases remaining between them. Germline CDR1 reads LGHNA; CDR2 reads YNFKEQ. The CDR3 bases are TGTGCCAGCAGCCGGGGCGGAGGGAGAGCTGAAGCTTTCTTT. Translated, it gives CASSRGGGRAEAFF.

This chain connects TRBV10-3 to TRBJ2-3; maybe TRBD2 (6 bases). Germline assignment: CDR1 ENHRY and CDR2 SYGVKD. Trimming cost V 6 bases and J 6 bases, with 22 bases left between them. The length of the CDR3 is 16 residues. CDR3 DNA: TGTGCCATCAGGGGGGGTGACGGGGCGAGTTTGGATACGCAGTATTTT. Encoded protein: CAIRGGDGASLDTQYF.